The TCR beta chain described here comes from a study of technical replicates of blood from a handful of donors (dated by TCRdb to the late 2010s). As regards this clone: Its recognized antigen is unknown. The input lacks base qualities; no much larger clone sits a single base away.

Receptor libraries were prepared by the immunoSEQ multiplex PCR assay. This immuneACCESS table, as held by TCRdb, lists in-frame sequences with V and J called but not all clones. Of the missing ones, under half trace to an unresolved V gene in checked studies; the others have no known cause. The sample has under 70,000 clones on record, approximately 90% of them singletons. The ten largest clones take up around 0.38% of the sample. The sequence came from a human donor in good health. Sequences were obtained from T cells isolated from PBMCs.

The CDR3 sequence is CASSFDTNTGLISYEQYF. The DNA reads TGTGCCAGCAGTTTCGATACGAATACAGGGCTTATCTCCTACGAGCAGTACTTC. This chain is built from TRBV2 and TRBJ2-7; tentative D gene TRBD1, with 6 bases matching. CDR3 length: 18 amino acids, cysteine to phenylalanine. Of the read, only the CDR3 DNA is kept; its 54 bases are in frame from base 1. CDR1 and CDR2, per the germline V gene, are SNHLY and FYNNEI. V is shortened by 5 bases, J by 0 bases, and the region joining them spans 23 bases.